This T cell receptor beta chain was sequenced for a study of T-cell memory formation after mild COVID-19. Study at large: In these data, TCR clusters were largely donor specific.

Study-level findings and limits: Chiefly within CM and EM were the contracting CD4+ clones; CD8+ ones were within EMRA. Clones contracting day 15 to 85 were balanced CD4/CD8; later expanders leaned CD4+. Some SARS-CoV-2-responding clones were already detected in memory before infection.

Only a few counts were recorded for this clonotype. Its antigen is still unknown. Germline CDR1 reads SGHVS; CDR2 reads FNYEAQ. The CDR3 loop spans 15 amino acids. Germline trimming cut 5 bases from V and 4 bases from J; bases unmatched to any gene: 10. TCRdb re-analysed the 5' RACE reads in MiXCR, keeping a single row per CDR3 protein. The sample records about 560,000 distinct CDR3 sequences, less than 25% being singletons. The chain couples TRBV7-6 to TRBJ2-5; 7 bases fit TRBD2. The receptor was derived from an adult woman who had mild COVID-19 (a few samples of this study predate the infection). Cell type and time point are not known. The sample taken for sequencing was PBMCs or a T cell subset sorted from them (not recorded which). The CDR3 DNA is TGTGCCAGCAGCACGGGACTATACCCCTCAGAGACCCAGTACTTC. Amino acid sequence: CASSTGLYPSETQYF.